The 14 T cell receptor beta chains listed next were all sequenced from one sample in a study of blood T cells in healthy people across ages (dated by TCRdb to between 2014 and 2017). The receptor library was made with 5' RACE. The run used an Illumina HiSeq 2500. A second PCR of about 6 to 12 cycles was performed with a sample-barcoded 5' primer and a J-beta primer mix. Using fastp trimming at Q25 and MiXCR clonotype assembly, TCRdb reanalyzed the public sequencing data and kept in-frame beta chains. Entries that share a CDR3 protein sequence are merged under the most common genes and DNA. The sample includes fewer than 1.5 million distinct CDR3 sequences, with around 39% observed a single time. Of the sample, 7% to 9.5% is held by the ten largest clones. The specimen was blood. The receptors originated from a young woman in good health.

The chain carries TRBV20-1 and TRBJ1-5; TRBD1 is a possible D gene (6 bases). The V end was cut by 5 bases, the J end by 5 bases, with 19 bases between. Germline lookup yields CDR1 DFQATT and CDR2 SNEGSKA (reference sequence). The CDR3 totals 15 residues. CDR3 bases: TGCAGTGCTCCCAAAGAGGGCAGGGGTGATCAGCCCCAGCATTTT. This sequence encodes CSAPKEGRGDQPQHF.

The rearrangement links TRBV7-9 to TRBJ1-2; 9 positions match TRBD1. Germline lookup yields CDR1 SEHNR and CDR2 FQNEAQ (reference sequence). The CDR3 sequence is 16 residues long. With 5 bases clipped from V and 0 bases from J, the junction kept 7 bases outside the gene matches. CDR3 in DNA: TGTGCCAGCAGCCTCCTCGGGACAGGGACTAACTATGGCTACACCTTC. It encodes CASSLLGTGTNYGYTF.

CDR3 coding DNA: TGCAGTGCTAGGACAGGGGAGGCTCAGCCCCAGCATTTT. As protein: CSARTGEAQPQHF. This chain uses TRBV20-1 with TRBJ1-5, with 8 positions matching TRBD1. Per germline, CDR1 DFQATT and CDR2 SNEGSKA (reference sequence). J was trimmed by 6 bases and V by 3 bases; bases with no gene match: 4. This CDR3 is built from 13 residues.

The chain recombines TRBV7-9 with TRBJ1-2; D remains ambiguous. CDR3 length equals 14 residues. Between the trimmed V and J ends, which lost 1 base and 11 bases, there was a span of 17 bases. The germline CDR1 and CDR2 sequences are SEHNR and FQNEAQ (reference sequence). In DNA, the CDR3 is TGTGCCAGCAGCTTAGAGGGCTCCACTGGGAGATACACCTTC. Its protein product is CASSLEGSTGRYTF.

Note on this clonotype: A much bigger clone sits one base away, suggesting this may be a read error. V usage is TRBV12-5 and J usage is TRBJ2-5; no reliable D call. This CDR3 comprises 12 residues. The V and J ends lost 1 base and 11 bases respectively, with 11 bases between them. Germline loops: CDR1 LGHNT, CDR2 FRNRAP. CDR3 in amino acids: CASGLENNEQYF. The CDR3 DNA reads TGTGCTAGTGGTTTGGAGAACAATGAGCAGTACTTC.

Only a few counts were recorded for this clonotype. This rearrangement joins TRBV15 to TRBJ2-7; maybe TRBD1 (5 bases). The CDR3 has 16 amino acids. The germline gives CDR1 LNHNV, CDR2 YYDKDF (reference sequence). The V and J ends lost 3 bases and 2 bases respectively, with 17 bases between them. CDR3 in DNA: TGTGCCACCAGCAGTGCTCAGGGTTTAGGAGCCTACGAGCAGTACTTC. Residues: CATSSAQGLGAYEQYF.

This clonotype was observed a few times. This rearrangement joins TRBV28 to TRBJ1-2; no clear D gene. The CDR3 runs to 12 residues. Looked up from germline, CDR1 is MDHEN and CDR2 is SYDVKM. The ends were cut back, 8 bases at V and 8 bases at J, with 15 bases in the middle. The CDR3: CASRLGQQGYTF. The CDR3 DNA reads as TGTGCCAGCCGGTTGGGTCAGCAAGGCTACACCTTC.

The chain uses TRBV28 and TRBJ2-5, with TRBD1 identical over 7 bases. CDR1 and CDR2 from the germline V gene are MDHEN and SYDVKM. V gave up 2 bases and J gave up 4 bases; unmatched junction bases: 13. The CDR3 contains 17 residues. CDR3 nucleotides: TGTGCCAGCAGTTTACCCGGTCAGGGGGTCATTAGAGAGACCCAGTACTTC. This gives the protein CASSLPGQGVIRETQYF.

With regard to this clonotype: Relative to the germline gene, one junction end is altered; a read error may explain this. The genes are TRBV27 and TRBJ2-5, with D possibly TRBD1 on 7 matching bases. This CDR3 spans 18 amino acids. Germline V gene sequence: CDR1 MNHEY, CDR2 SMNVEV (reference sequence). The CDR3 loop reads CASSRRETGLMGREAQYF. DNA of the CDR3: TGTGCCAGCAGCCGGAGGGAGACAGGGTTGATGGGTCGAGAGGCCCAGTACTTC.

The CDR3: CSAPQGGLAGREQYF. The CDR3, as DNA: TGCAGTGCTCCCCAGGGGGGTCTAGCGGGAAGGGAGCAGTACTTC. The V gene is TRBV20-1, the J gene TRBJ2-7; 9 nucleotides match TRBD2. The ends lost 5 bases at V and 7 bases at J; junction bases unmatched: 15. The CDR3 length is 15 residues. From germline, CDR1 is DFQATT and CDR2 SNEGSKA (reference sequence).

The J gene is TRBJ2-2, the V gene TRBV6-5; 8 nucleotides line up with TRBD2. Germline CDR1 reads MNHEY; CDR2 reads SVGAGI. The CDR3 is 16 amino acids. V lost 7 bases and J lost 6; bases outside the gene matches: 13. The CDR3 DNA follows: TGTGCCAGCAAATTGGCTAGCGGGTCGTCCGCCGGGGAGCTGTTTTTT. This gives the protein CASKLASGSSAGELFF.

J is TRBJ1-1 and V is TRBV29-1; 7 nucleotides match TRBD1. Germline V gene data show CDR1 as SQVTM and CDR2 as ANQGSEA. The CDR3 is 17 residues long. Trimming removed 6 bases from V and 4 bases from J; junction bases left unmatched: 20. The CDR3, as DNA: TGCAGCGTAGGGGTCGGGACAGTATTCCCGGGCGCCACTGAAGCTTTCTTT. It specifies CSVGVGTVFPGATEAFF.

This clonotype showed up just a few times. The chain employs TRBV6-5 and TRBJ2-5, with D unclear. Between the trimmed V and J ends, which lost 6 bases and 3 bases, there was a span of 17 bases. The CDR3 consists of 15 residues. Germline V gene sequence: CDR1 MNHEY, CDR2 SVGAGI. The CDR3 reads CASSPWREIEETQYF. The DNA of the CDR3 is TGTGCCAGCAGCCCATGGCGCGAAATAGAAGAGACCCAGTACTTC.

This clonotype showed up many times. DNA for the CDR3: TGTGCCAGCAGTTTGACCGAGACCCAGTACTTC. Protein sequence: CASSLTETQYF. The rearrangement links TRBV12-3 or TRBV12-4 to TRBJ2-5; D unresolved. With 3 bases removed from V and 5 bases from J, the gap between germline ends came to 4 bases. This CDR3 contains 11 residues.